This T cell receptor (beta chain) emerged from a study of blood T cells in healthy people across ages. General study findings and limits: The long-lived group displayed more naive CD4+ cells, plus higher diversity, than the aged donors did. With age, beta diversity per million T cells declined roughly linearly, significantly by 30 to 40.

A sample-barcoded 5' primer and a J-beta primer mix were used in a second PCR of roughly 6 to 12 cycles. MiXCR was run by TCRdb on the 5' RACE reads, yielding one entry per CDR3 protein. The sample carries hundreds of thousands of distinct CDR3 sequences, roughly 25% recorded once. Points on this clonotype: As yet, its antigen is unknown.

CDR1 is SNHLY and CDR2 is FYNNEI in the germline V gene. This CDR3 is 13 amino acids long. With 9 bases clipped from V and 0 bases from J, the junction kept 3 bases outside the gene matches. These data are also associated with another study on T cells of mothers and their children. That source adds: Per mother, over 8.5 million TCR beta CDR3 reads were obtained; per child, approximately 3.2 million.

The material sequenced was blood. The chain uses TRBV2 and TRBJ2-3; 7 nucleotides align to TRBD1. The TCR comes from a boy between 10 and 17 years old in good health. CDR3 DNA: TGTGCCAGAGGGGACAGCAGCACAGATACGCAGTATTTT. Translation gives CARGDSSTDTQYF.